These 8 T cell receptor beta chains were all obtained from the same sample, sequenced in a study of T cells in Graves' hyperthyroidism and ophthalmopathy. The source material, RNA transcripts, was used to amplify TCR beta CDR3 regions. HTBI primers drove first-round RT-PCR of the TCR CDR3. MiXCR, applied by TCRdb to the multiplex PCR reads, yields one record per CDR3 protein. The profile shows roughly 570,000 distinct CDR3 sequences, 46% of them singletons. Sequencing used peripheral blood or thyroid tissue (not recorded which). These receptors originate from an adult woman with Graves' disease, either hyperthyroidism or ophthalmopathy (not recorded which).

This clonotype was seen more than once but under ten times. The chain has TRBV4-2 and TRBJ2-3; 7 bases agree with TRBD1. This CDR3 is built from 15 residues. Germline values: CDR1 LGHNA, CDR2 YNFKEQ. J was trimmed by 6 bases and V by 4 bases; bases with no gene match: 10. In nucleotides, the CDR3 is TGTGCCAGCAGCCCTACTAGACAGGGAAGGGATACGCAGTATTTT. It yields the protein CASSPTRQGRDTQYF.

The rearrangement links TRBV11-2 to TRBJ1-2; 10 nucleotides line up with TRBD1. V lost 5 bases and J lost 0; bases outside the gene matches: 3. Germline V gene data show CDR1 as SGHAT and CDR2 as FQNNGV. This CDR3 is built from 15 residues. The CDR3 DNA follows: TGTGCCAGCAGCCCGACAGGGGGCGCTAACTATGGCTACACCTTC. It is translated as CASSPTGGANYGYTF.

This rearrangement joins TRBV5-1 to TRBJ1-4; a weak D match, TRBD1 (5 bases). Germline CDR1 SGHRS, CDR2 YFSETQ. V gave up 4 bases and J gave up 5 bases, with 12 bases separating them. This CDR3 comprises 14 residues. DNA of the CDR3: TGCGCCAGCAGCGGGGGACCCTCGAATGAAAAACTGTTTTTT. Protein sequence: CASSGGPSNEKLFF.

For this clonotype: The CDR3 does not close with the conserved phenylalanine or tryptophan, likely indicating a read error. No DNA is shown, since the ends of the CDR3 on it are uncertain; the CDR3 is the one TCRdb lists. The CDR3: CSARGGIGSNY. The chain links TRBV20-1 to TRBJ1-1. The CDR3 extends over 11 residues, inclusive of both ends. Germline values: CDR1 DFQATT, CDR2 SNEGSKA (reference sequence).

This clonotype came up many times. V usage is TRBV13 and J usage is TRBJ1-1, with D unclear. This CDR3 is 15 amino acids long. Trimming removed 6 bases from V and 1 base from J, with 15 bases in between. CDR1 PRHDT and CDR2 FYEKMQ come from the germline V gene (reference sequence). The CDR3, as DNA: TGTGCCAGCAGAATCCGAGGCGGACCGAACACTGAAGCTTTCTTT. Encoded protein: CASRIRGGPNTEAFF.

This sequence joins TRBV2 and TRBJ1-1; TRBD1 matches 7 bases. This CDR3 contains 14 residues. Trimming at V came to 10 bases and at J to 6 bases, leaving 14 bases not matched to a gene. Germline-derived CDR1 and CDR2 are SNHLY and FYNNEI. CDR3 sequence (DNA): TGTGCCACTCATAAGGGGGCCGGAAGGGCTGAAGCTTTCTTT. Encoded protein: CATHKGAGRAEAFF.

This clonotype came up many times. CDR3: CSPEDSNQPQHF. The CDR3, as DNA: TGCAGCCCTGAGGACAGCAATCAGCCCCAGCATTTT. The chain couples TRBV29-1 to TRBJ1-5; D uncertain. Per germline, CDR1 SQVTM and CDR2 ANQGSEA. V was shortened by 8 bases and J by 1 base, with 9 bases between the two germline ends. This CDR3 has 12 residues.

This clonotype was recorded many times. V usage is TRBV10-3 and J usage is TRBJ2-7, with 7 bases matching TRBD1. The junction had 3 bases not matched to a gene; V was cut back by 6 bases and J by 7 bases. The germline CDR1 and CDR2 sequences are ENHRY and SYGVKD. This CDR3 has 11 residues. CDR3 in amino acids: CAIRRGQEQYF. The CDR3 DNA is TGTGCCATCAGGAGGGGACAGGAGCAGTACTTC.